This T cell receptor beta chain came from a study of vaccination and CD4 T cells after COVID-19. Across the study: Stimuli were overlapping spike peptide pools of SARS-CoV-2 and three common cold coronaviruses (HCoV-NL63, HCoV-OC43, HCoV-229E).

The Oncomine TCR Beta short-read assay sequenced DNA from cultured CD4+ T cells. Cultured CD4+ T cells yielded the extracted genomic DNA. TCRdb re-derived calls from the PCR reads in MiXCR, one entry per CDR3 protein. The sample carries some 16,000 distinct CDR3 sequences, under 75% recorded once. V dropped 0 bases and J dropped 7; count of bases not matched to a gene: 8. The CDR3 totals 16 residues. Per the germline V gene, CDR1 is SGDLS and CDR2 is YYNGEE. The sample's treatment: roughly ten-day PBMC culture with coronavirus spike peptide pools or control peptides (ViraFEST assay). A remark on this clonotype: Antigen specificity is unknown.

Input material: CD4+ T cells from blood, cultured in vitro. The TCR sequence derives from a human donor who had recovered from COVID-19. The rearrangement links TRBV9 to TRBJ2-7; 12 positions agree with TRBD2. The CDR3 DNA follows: TGTGCCAGCAGCGTAGGAGGGACTAGCGGGTCCCGGGAGCAGTACTTC. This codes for CASSVGGTSGSREQYF. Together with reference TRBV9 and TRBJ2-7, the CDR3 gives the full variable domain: DSGVTQTPKHLITATGQRVTLRCSPRSGDLSVYWYQQSLDQGLQFLIQYYNGEERAKGNILERFSAQQFPDLHSELNLSSLELGDSALYFCASSVGGTSGSREQYFGPGTRLTVT.